This T cell receptor (beta chain) was captured by sequencing in a study of blood T cell repertoires in COVID-19. Across the whole study: Samples representing acute and convalescent COVID-19 were sourced from the United States, Italy and Spain.

J was trimmed by 4 bases and V by 8 bases; bases with no gene match: 15. The CDR3 consists of 16 residues. Germline V gene lookup returns CDR1 WNHNN and CDR2 SYGVQD (reference sequence). Clones were read by immunoSEQ multiplex PCR, and TCRdb kept only the in-frame ones, dropping some. The sample lists some 160,000 clones; 89% were seen once. This TCR was recovered from a man aged 60 to 75 with acute or convalescent COVID-19. The rearrangement links TRBV10-1 to TRBJ2-7, with 9 bases that match TRBD2. Sequencing was performed on peripheral blood. CDR3 loop: CASDGGAGGRSYEQYF. The CDR3, as DNA: TGCGCCAGCGACGGTGGCGCGGGGGGGCGATCGTACGAGCAGTACTTC.